This T cell receptor (beta chain) was identified in a study of T cells in Graves' hyperthyroidism and ophthalmopathy. Using RNA transcripts as the source, TCR beta CDR3 regions were amplified. The HTBI set primed first-round TCR CDR3 RT-PCR. TCRdb redid the calling of the multiplex PCR reads with MiXCR, one entry per CDR3 protein. The sample holds about 380,000 distinct CDR3 sequences; roughly 14% are singletons and the top ten take 15% to 20%. Pregnant or lactating patients were excluded, as were those with uncontrolled infection or other autoimmune disease. CDR1 and CDR2 from the germline V gene are SGHAT and FQNNGV. The CDR3 consists of 18 residues. V shed 4 bases and J 0 bases; nucleotides not matched to a gene: 9. Study-wide results and limits: Most clonotypes that expanded in the thyroid above 0.001 also showed up in blood.

This clonotype was counted at least ten times. Its antigen is as yet unknown. The chain recombines TRBV11-2 with TRBJ2-3; 11 bases are shared with TRBD2. Sequencing input: blood. The receptor's source is a woman in her 30s with Graves' ophthalmopathy. CDR3 residues: CASSSGTSGHPSTDTQYF. CDR3 DNA: TGTGCCAGCAGCTCCGGGACTAGCGGACATCCTAGCACAGATACGCAGTATTTT.